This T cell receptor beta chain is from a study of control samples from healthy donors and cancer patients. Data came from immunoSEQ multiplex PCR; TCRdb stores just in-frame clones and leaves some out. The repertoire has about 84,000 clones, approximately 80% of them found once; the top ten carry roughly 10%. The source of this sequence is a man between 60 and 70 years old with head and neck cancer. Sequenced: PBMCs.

Here the CDR3 reads CASSYSVTGSGNTIYF. The CDR3 nucleotides are TGTGCCAGCAGTTATTCCGTGACAGGGTCTGGAAACACCATATATTTT. J is TRBJ1-3 and V is TRBV6-6; 7 nucleotides match TRBD1. The CDR3 is made up of 16 amino acids. With V trimmed by 3 bases and J by 1 base, 6 bases remained unmatched. Germline CDR1 and CDR2: MNHNY and SVGAGI (reference sequence).